This T cell receptor (beta chain) is drawn from a study of technical replicates of blood from a few donors. CDR1 and CDR2 from the germline V gene are SGHRS and YFSETQ. The V gene end was trimmed by 4 bases and the J gene end by 8 bases; junction bases not matched to a gene: 10. The CDR3 covers 15 residues. Clones were read by immunoSEQ multiplex PCR, and TCRdb kept only the in-frame ones, dropping some. This table has about 66,000 clones, 88% appearing once. This clone was seen a single time. V and J are TRBV5-1 and TRBJ1-2, with TRBD1 matching 11 bases. The clonotype was recovered from a human donor in good health. Some clones in this sample may be carry-over from other donors' samples. The sequenced material came from PBMCs. CDR3: CASSPTGQGARGYTF. The CDR3 DNA is TGCGCCAGCAGCCCGACCGGACAGGGGGCGCGGGGCTACACCTTC.